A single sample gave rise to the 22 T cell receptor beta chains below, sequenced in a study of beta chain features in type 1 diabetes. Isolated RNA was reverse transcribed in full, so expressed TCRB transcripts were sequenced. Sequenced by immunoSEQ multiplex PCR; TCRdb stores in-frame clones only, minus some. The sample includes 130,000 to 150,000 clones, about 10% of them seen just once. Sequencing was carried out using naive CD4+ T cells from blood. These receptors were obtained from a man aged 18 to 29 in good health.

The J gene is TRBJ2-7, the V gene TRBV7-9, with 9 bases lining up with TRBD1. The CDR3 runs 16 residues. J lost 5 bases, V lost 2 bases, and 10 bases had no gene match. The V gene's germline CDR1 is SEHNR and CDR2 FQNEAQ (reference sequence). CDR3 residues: CASSLRATGGMHEQYF. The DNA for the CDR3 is TGTGCCAGCAGCTTAAGGGCGACAGGGGGAATGCACGAGCAGTACTTC.

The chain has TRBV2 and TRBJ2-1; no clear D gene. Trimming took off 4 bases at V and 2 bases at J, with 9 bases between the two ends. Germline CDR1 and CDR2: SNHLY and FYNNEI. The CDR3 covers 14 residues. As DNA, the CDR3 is TGTGCCAGCAGTGGGTCGGTAACCTACAATGAGCAGTTCTTC. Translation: CASSGSVTYNEQFF.

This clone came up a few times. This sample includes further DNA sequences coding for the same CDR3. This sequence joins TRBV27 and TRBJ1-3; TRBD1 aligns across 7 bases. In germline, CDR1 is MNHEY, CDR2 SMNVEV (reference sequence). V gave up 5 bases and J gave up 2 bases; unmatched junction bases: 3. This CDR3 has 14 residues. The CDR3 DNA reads TGTGCCAGCAGTCTGACAGGGCCTGGAAACACCATATATTTT. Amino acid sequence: CASSLTGPGNTIYF.

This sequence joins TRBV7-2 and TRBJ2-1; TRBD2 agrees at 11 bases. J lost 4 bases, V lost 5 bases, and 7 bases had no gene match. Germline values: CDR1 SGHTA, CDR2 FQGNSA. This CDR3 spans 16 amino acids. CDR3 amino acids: CASSGGLAGVYNEQFF. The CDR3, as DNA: TGTGCCAGCAGCGGAGGACTAGCGGGTGTTTACAATGAGCAGTTCTTC.

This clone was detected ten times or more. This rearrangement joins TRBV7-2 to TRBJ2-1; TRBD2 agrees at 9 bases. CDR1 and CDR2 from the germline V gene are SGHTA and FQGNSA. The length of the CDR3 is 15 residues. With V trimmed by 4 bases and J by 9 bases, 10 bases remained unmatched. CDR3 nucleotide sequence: TGTGCCAGCAGCTCGCGGGGGGGCTCGTTTAGTGAGCAGTTCTTC. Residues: CASSSRGGSFSEQFF.

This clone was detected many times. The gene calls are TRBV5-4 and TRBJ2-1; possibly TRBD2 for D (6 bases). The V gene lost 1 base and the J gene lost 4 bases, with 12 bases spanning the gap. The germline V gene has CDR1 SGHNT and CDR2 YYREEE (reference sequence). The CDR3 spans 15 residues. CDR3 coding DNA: TGTGCCAGCAGCTTGCGACCCAGCGGGTACAATGAGCAGTTCTTC. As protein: CASSLRPSGYNEQFF. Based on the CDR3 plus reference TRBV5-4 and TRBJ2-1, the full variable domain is ETGVTQSPTHLIKTRGQQVTLRCSSQSGHNTVSWYQQALGQGPQFIFQYYREEENGRGNFPPRFSGLQFPNYSSELNVNALELDDSALYLCASSLRPSGYNEQFFGPGTRLTVL.

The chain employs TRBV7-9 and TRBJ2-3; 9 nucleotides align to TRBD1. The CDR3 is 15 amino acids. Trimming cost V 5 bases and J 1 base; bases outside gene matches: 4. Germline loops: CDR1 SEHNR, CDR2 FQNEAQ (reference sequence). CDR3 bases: TGTGCCAGCAGCCAAAGGACAGGGGGCACAGATACGCAGTATTTT. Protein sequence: CASSQRTGGTDTQYF.

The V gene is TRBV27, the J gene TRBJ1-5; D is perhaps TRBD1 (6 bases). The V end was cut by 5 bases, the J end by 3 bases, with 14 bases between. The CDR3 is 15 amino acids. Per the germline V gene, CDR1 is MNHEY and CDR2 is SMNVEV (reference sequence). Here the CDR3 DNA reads TGTGCCAGCAGTCCCAGGACAGTGAACAATCAGCCCCAGCATTTT. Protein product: CASSPRTVNNQPQHF.

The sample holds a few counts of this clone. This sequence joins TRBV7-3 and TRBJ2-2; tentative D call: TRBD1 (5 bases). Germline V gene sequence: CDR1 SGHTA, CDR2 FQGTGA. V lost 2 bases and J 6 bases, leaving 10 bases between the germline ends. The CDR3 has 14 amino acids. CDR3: CASSLGAAAGELFF. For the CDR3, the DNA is TGTGCCAGCAGCTTAGGGGCGGCAGCCGGGGAGCTGTTTTTT.

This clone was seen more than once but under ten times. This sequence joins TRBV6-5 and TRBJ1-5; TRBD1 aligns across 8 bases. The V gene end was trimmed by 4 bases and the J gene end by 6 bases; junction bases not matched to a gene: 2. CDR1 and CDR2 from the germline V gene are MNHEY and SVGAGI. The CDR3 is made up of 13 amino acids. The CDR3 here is CASSLDRVQPQHF. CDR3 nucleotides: TGTGCCAGCAGTTTGGACAGGGTTCAGCCCCAGCATTTT.

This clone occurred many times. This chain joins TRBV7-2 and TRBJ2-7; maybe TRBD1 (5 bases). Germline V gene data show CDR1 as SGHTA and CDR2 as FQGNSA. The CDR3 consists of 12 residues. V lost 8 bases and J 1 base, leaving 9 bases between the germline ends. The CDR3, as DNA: TGTGCCAGCGGGGCAGGGTCCTACGAGCAGTACTTC. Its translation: CASGAGSYEQYF.

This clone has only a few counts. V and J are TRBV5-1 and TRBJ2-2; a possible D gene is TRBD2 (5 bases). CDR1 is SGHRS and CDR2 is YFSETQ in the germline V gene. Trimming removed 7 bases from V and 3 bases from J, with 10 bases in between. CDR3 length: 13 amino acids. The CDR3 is CASGLMDTGELFF. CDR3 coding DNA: TGCGCCAGCGGACTTATGGACACCGGGGAGCTGTTTTTT. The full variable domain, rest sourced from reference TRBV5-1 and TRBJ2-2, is KAGVTQTPRYLIKTRGQQVTLSCSPISGHRSVSWYQQTPGQGLQFLFEYFSETQRNKGNFPGRFSGRQFSNSRSEMNVSTLELGDSALYLCASGLMDTGELFFGEGSRLTVL.

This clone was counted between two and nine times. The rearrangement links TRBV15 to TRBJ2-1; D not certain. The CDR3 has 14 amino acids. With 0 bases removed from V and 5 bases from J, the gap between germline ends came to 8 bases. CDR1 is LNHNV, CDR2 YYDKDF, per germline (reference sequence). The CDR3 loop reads CATSRDPSDNEQFF. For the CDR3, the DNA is TGTGCCACCAGCAGAGATCCATCAGACAATGAGCAGTTCTTC.

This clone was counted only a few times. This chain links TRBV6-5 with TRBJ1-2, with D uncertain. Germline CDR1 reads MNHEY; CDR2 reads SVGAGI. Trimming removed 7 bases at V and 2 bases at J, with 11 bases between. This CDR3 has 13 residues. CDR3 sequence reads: CASTLDSNYGYTF. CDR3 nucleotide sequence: TGTGCCAGCACCTTGGACTCCAACTATGGCTACACCTTC.

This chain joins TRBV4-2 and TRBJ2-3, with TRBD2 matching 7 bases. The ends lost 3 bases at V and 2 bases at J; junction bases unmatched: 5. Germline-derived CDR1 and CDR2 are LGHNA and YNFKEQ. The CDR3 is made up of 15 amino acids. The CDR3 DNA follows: TGTGCCAGCAGCCACCGAAGCGGGGACACAGATACGCAGTATTTT. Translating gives CASSHRSGDTDTQYF.

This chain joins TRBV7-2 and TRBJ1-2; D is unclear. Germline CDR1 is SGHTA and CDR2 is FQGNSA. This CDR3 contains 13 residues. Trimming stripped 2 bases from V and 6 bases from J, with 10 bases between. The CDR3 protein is CASSLTRLDGYTF. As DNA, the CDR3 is TGTGCCAGCAGCTTAACCAGGCTGGATGGCTACACCTTC.

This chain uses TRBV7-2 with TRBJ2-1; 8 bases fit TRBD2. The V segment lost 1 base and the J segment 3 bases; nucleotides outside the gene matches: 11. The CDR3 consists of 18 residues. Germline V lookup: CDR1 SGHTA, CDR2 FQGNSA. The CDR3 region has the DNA TGTGCCAGCAGCTTAGACCGTGCGGCGGGGGGCGTCTACAATGAGCAGTTCTTC. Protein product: CASSLDRAAGGVYNEQFF. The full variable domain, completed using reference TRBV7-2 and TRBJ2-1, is GAGVSQSPSNKVTEKGKDVELRCDPISGHTALYWYRQSLGQGLEFLIYFQGNSAPDKSGLPSDRFSAERTGGSVSTLTIQRTQQEDSAVYLCASSLDRAAGGVYNEQFFGPGTRLTVL.

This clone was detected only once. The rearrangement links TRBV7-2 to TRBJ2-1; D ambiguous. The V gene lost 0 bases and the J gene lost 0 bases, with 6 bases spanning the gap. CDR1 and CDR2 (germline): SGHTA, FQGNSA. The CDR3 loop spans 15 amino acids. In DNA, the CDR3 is TGTGCCAGCAGCTTAGCCGTTAGCTCCTACAATGAGCAGTTCTTC. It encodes CASSLAVSSYNEQFF.

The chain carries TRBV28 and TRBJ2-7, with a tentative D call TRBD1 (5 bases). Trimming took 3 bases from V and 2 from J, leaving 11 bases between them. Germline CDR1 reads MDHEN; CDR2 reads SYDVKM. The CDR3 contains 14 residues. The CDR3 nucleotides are TGTGCCAGCAGTTTGAGTTGGGGCGCCTACGAGCAGTACTTC. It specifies CASSLSWGAYEQYF. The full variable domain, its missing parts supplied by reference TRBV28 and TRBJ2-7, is DVKVTQSSRYLVKRTGEKVFLECVQDMDHENMFWYRQDPGLGLRLIYFSYDVKMKEKGDIPEGYSVSREKKERFSLILESASTNQTSMYLCASSLSWGAYEQYFGPGTRLTVT.

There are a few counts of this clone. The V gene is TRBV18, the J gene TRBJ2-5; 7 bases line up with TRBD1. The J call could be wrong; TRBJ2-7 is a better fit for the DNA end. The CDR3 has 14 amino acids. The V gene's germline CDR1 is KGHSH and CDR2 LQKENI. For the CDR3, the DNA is TGTGCCAGCTCACCTGGGACAGTTAGGGACGAGCAGTACTTC. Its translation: CASSPGTVRDEQYF.

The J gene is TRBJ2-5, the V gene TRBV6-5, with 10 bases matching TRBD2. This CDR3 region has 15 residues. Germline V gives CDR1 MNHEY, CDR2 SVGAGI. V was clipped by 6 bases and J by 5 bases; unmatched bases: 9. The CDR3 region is CASSKAGGPWETQYF. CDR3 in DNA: TGTGCCAGCAGCAAAGCGGGGGGGCCTTGGGAGACCCAGTACTTC.

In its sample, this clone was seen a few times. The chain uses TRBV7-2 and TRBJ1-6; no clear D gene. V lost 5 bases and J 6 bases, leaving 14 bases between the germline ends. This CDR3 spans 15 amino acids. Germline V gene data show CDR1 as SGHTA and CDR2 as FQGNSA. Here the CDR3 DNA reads TGTGCCAGCAGCCCCCTTTGGGAGGGTAATTCACCCCTCCACTTT. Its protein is CASSPLWEGNSPLHF.